This TCR beta chain was documented in a study of beta chain features in type 1 diabetes. V lost 1 base to trimming and J lost 6 bases, with 12 bases between them. There are 14 residues in the CDR3. Per germline, CDR1 MGHRA and CDR2 YSYEKL. The investigators reverse transcribed all of the isolated RNA, so they sequenced expressed TCRB transcripts. Measured with immunoSEQ multiplex PCR; TCRdb has only the in-frame clones, and not every one. The sample has more than 300,000 clones; roughly 9.8% are singletons. Study-level results: Significant though moderate, a shortening of TCRB CDR3s appeared in all four CD4+ subsets of Type 1 diabetes patients.

Concerning this clone itself: What it binds is unknown.

The chain couples TRBV4-1 to TRBJ1-1; D remains unclear. The specimen was central memory CD4+ T cells from blood. This receptor was taken from a man younger than 45 with type 1 diabetes. The DNA for the CDR3 is TGCGCCAGCAGCCAAGGTCGATGGATCGCTGAAGCTTTCTTT. Amino acid sequence: CASSQGRWIAEAFF.